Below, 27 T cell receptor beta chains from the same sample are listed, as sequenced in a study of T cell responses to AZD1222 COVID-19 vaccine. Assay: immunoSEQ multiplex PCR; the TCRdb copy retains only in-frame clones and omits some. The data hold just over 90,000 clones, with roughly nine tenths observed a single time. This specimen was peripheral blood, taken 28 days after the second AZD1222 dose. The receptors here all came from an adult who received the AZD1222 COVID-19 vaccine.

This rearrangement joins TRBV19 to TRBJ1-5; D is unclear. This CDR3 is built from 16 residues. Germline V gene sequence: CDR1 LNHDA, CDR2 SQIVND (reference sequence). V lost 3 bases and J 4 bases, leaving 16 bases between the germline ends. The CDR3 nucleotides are TGTGCCAGTAGTATTATTCGACCGACCGGTAATCAGCCCCAGCATTTT. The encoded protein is CASSIIRPTGNQPQHF.

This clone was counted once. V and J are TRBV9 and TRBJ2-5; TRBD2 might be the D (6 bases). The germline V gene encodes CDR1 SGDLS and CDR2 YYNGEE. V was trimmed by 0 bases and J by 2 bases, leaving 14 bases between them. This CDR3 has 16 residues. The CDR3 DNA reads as TGTGCCAGCAGCGTAGCTCTGGGGGGATTACAAGAGACCCAGTACTTC. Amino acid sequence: CASSVALGGLQETQYF.

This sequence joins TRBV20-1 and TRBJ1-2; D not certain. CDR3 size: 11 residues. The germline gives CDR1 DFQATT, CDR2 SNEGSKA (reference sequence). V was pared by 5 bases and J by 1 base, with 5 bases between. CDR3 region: CSAYGNYGYTF. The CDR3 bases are TGCAGTGCTTATGGTAACTATGGCTACACCTTC.

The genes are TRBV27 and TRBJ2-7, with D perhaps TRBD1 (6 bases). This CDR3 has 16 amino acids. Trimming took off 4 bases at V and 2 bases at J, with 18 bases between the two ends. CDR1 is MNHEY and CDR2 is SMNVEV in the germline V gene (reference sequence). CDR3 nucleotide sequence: TGTGCCAGCAGTTCCCCGGTGGGAAGGGGGACCTACGAGCAGTACTTC. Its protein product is CASSSPVGRGTYEQYF.

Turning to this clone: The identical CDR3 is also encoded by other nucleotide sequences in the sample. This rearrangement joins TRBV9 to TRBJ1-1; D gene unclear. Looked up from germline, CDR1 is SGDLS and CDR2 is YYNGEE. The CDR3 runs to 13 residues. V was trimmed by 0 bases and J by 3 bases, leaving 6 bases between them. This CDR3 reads CASSVAGDTEAFF. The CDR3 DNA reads TGTGCCAGCAGCGTAGCGGGCGACACTGAAGCTTTCTTT.

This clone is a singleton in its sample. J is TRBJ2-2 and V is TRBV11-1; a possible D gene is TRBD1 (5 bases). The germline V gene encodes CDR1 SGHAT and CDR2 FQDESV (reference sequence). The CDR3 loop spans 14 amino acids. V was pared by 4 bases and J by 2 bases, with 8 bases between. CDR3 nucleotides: TGTGCCAGCAGCTCGGACACTAACACCGGGGAGCTGTTTTTT. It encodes CASSSDTNTGELFF.

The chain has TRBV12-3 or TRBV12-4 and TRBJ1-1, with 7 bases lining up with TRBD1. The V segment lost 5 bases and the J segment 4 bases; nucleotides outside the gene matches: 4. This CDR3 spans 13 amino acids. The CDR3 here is CASSPTGSTEAFF. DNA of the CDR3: TGTGCCAGCAGTCCGACAGGGAGCACTGAAGCTTTCTTT.

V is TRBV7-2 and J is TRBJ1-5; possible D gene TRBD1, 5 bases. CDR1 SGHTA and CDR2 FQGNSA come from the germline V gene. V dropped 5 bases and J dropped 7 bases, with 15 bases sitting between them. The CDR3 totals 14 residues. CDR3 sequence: CASSQVTGTQPQHF. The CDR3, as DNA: TGTGCCAGCAGCCAAGTAACAGGTACGCAGCCCCAGCATTTT.

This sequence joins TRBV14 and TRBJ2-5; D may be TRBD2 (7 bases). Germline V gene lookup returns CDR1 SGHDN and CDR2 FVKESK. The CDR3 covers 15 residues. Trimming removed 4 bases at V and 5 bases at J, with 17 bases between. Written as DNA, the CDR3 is TGTGCCAGCAGCCCCCTGACTGCGGGGGCGGAGACCCAGTACTTC. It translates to CASSPLTAGAETQYF.

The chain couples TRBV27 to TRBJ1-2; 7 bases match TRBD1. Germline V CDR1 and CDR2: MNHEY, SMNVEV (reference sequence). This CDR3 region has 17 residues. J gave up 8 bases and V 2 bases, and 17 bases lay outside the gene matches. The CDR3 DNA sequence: TGTGCCAGCAGTTTACAAACTACCGGGACAGATTTTGGCGGCTACACCTTC. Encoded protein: CASSLQTTGTDFGGYTF.

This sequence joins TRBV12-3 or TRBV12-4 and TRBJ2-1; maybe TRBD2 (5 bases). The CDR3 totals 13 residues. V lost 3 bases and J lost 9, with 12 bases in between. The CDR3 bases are TGTGCCAGCAGTTTTGTTTGGGAGTCTGAGCAGTTCTTC. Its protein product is CASSFVWESEQFF.

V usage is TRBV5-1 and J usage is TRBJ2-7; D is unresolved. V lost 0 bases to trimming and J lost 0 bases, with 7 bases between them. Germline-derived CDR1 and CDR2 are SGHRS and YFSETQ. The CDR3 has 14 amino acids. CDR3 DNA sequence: TGCGCCAGCAGCTTGGTGTCGGGCTCCTACGAGCAGTACTTC. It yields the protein CASSLVSGSYEQYF.

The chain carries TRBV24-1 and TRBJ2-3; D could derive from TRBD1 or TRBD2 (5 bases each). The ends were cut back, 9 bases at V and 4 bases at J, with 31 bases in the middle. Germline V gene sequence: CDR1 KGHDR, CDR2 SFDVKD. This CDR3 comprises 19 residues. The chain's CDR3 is CATDPAVDGKPGRSDTQYF. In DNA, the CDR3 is TGTGCCACCGATCCCGCCGTGGATGGGAAACCGGGACGTTCAGATACGCAGTATTTT.

The CDR3 nucleotides read TGTGCCAGCAGCTCCCGACTGATTTGGAATGGCTACACCTTC. It yields the protein CASSSRLIWNGYTF. This chain uses TRBV11-2 with TRBJ1-2; no definite D call. Trimming removed 4 bases from V and 6 bases from J, with 15 bases in between. Per the germline V gene, CDR1 is SGHAT and CDR2 is FQNNGV. The CDR3 totals 14 residues.

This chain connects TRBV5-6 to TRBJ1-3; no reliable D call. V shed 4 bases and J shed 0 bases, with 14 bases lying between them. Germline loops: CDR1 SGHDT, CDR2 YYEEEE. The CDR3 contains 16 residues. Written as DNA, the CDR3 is TGTGCCAGCAGCACCCGACACGTGCTCTCTGGAAACACCATATATTTT. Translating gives CASSTRHVLSGNTIYF.

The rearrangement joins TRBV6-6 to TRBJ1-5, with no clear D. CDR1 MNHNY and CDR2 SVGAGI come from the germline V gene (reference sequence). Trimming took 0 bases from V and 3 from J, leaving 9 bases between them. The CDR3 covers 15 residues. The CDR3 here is CASSYSIGLNQPQHF. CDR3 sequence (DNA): TGTGCCAGCAGTTACTCAATAGGCCTCAATCAGCCCCAGCATTTT.

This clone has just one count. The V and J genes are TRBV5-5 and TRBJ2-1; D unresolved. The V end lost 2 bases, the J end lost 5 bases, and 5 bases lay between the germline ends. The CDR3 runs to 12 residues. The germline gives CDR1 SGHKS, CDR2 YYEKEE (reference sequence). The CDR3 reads CASSFSDNEQFF. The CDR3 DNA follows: TGTGCCAGCAGCTTCAGTGACAATGAGCAGTTCTTC.

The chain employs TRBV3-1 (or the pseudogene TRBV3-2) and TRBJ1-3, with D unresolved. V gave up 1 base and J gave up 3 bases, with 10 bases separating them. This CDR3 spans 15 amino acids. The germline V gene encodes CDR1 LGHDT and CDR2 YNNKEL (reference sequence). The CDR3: CASSQGWTFGNTIYF. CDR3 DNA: TGTGCCAGCAGCCAAGGGTGGACTTTTGGAAACACCATATATTTT.

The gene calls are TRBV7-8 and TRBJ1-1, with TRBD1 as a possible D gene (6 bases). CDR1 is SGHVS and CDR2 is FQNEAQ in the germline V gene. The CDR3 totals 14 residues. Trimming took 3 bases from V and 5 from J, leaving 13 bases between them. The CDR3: CASSFTGLGTEAFF. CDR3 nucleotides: TGTGCCAGCAGCTTTACAGGGCTGGGTACTGAAGCTTTCTTT.

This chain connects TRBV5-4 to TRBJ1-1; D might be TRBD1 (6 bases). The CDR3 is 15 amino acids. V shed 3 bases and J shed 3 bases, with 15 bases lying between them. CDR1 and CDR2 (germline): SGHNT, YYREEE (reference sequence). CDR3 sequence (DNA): TGTGCCAGCAGCTCCTACCAGGGGAAGGACACTGAAGCTTTCTTT. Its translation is CASSSYQGKDTEAFF.

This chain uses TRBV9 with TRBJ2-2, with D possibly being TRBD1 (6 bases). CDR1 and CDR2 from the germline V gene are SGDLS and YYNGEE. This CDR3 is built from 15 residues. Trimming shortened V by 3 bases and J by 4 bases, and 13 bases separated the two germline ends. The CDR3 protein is CASSASGTPTGELFF. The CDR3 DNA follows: TGTGCCAGCAGCGCATCCGGGACACCCACCGGGGAGCTGTTTTTT.

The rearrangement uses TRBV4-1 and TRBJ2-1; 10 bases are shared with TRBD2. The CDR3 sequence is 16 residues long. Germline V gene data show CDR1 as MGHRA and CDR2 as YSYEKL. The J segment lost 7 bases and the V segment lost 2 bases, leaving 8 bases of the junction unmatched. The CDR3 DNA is TGCGCCAGCAGCCAACATATAGCGGGAGGAATAAATGAGCAGTTCTTC. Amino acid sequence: CASSQHIAGGINEQFF.

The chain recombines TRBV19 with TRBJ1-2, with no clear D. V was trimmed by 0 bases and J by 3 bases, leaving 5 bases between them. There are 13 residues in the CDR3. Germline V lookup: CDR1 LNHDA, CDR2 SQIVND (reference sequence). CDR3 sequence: CASSIDGHYGYTF. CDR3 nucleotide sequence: TGTGCCAGTAGTATAGACGGACACTATGGCTACACCTTC.

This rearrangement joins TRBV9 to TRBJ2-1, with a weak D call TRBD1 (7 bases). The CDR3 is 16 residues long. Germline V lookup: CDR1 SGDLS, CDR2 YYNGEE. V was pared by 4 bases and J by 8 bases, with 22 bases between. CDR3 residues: CASSRGGAGGLHEQFF. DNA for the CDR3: TGTGCCAGCAGCCGCGGTGGGGCAGGGGGGCTGCATGAGCAGTTCTTC.

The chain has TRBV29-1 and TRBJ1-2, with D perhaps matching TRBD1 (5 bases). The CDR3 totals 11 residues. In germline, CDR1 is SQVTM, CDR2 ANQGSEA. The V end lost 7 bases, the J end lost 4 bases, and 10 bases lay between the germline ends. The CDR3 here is CSAGTAYGYTF. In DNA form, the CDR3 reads TGCAGCGCAGGGACGGCCTATGGCTACACCTTC. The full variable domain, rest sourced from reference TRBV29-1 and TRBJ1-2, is SAVISQKPSRDICQRGTSLTIQCQVDSQVTMMFWYRQQPGQSLTLIATANQGSEATYESGFVIDKFPISRPNLTFSTLTVSNMSPEDSSIYLCSAGTAYGYTFGSGTRLTVV.

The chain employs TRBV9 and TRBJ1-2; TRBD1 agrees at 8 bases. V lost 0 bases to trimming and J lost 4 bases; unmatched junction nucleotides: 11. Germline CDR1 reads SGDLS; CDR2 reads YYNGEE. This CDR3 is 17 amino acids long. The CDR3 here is CASSVGATGAQSYGYTF. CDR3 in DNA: TGTGCCAGCAGCGTAGGGGCGACAGGGGCTCAGAGCTATGGCTACACCTTC.

For the CDR3, the DNA is TGTGCCATACAAAACAGGGGAAGCACCGGGGAGCTGTTTTTT. Its translation: CAIQNRGSTGELFF. The V call is TRBV10-3, the J call TRBJ2-2; 7 bases are a match to TRBD1. V lost 9 bases and J lost 4; bases outside the gene matches: 8. The CDR3 runs to 14 residues. Germline CDR1 ENHRY, CDR2 SYGVKD.